This TCR beta chain came from a study of CD8+ T cells in alopecia areata. RNA extraction and reverse transcription yielded cDNA as sequencing template. The method was immunoSEQ multiplex PCR; TCRdb's version includes in-frame clones alone and lacks a portion of them. The sample holds more than 150,000 clones, approximately 56% seen once. Comments on this clone: The target antigen is unknown.

Germline CDR1 is MDHEN and CDR2 is SYDVKM. CDR3 size: 15 residues. V was clipped by 4 bases and J by 5 bases; unmatched bases: 10. Regarding the study as a whole: Mice showed TCR sharing more clearly than patients did, possibly owing to HLA.

The receptor comes from a human donor with alopecia areata. V gene TRBV28 combines with J gene TRBJ2-7, with TRBD2 identical over 8 bases. The specimen comprised CD4+ T cells sorted from blood, sampled at week 0. The CDR3 DNA reads TGTGCCAGCAGTTGGTACGGGGGGGCCTTGAACGAGCAGTACTTC. Its protein product is CASSWYGGALNEQYF.